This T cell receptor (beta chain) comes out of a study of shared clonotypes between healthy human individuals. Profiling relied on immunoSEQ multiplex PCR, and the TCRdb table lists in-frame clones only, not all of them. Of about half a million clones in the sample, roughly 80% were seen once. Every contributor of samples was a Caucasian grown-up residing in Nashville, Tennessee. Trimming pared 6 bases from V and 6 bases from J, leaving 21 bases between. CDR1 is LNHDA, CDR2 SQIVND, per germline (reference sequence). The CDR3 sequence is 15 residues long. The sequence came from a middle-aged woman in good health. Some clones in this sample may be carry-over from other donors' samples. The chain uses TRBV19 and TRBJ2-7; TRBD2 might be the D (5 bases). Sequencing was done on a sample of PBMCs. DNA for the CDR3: TGTGCCAGTAGCCCTATTCGGAGGTCCTGGAGCGAGCAGTACTTC. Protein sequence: CASSPIRRSWSEQYF.